One and the same sample provided the 7 T cell receptor beta chains below, sequenced in a study of blood T cells in healthy people across ages. With a J-beta primer mix and a sample-barcoded 5' primer, a second PCR ran about 7 to 12 cycles. One entry per CDR3 protein results from TCRdb running MiXCR on the 5' RACE reads. The sample contains about 1,400,000 distinct CDR3 sequences, roughly 64% of which appear only once. Sequenced sample: blood. Receptors originate from a man aged 18 to 29 in good health.

This sequence joins TRBV27 and TRBJ2-5; 7 nucleotides align to TRBD2. This CDR3 spans 14 amino acids. V was pared by 6 bases and J by 1 base, with 5 bases of the junction left unmatched. Germline V gene lookup returns CDR1 MNHEY and CDR2 SMNVEV (reference sequence). This CDR3 reads CASRLTSVQETQYF. The CDR3 coding sequence is TGTGCCAGCAGGCTAACTAGCGTCCAAGAGACCCAGTACTTC.

This clonotype was recorded at least ten times. The J gene is TRBJ1-6, the V gene TRBV28; D is uncertain. The V gene lost 10 bases and the J gene lost 13 bases, with 17 bases spanning the gap. The CDR3 is 12 amino acids. From germline, CDR1 is MDHEN and CDR2 SYDVKM. The CDR3 is CATYDPDGPLHF. CDR3 sequence (DNA): TGTGCCACTTACGACCCAGATGGGCCCCTCCACTTT.

This rearrangement joins TRBV20-1 to TRBJ1-2; 7 bases fit TRBD1. Germline CDR1 and CDR2: DFQATT and SNEGSKA (reference sequence). V lost 5 bases and J lost 6; bases outside the gene matches: 9. This CDR3 has 13 amino acids. CDR3 sequence reads: CSAVPDREHGYTF. In DNA form, the CDR3 reads TGCAGTGCTGTTCCCGACAGGGAACATGGCTACACCTTC.

This clonotype was counted only a few times. The chain couples TRBV20-1 to TRBJ2-1; the D gene is possibly TRBD2 (6 bases). The V end was cut by 3 bases, the J end by 0 bases, with 12 bases between. Germline V CDR1 and CDR2: DFQATT, SNEGSKA (reference sequence). The CDR3 runs 15 residues. The CDR3, as DNA: TGCAGTGCTAGCGATACTAGCAGCTCCTACAATGAGCAGTTCTTC. This codes for CSASDTSSSYNEQFF.

The J gene is TRBJ2-3, the V gene TRBV29-1, with TRBD2 identical over 11 bases. Germline CDR1 SQVTM, CDR2 ANQGSEA. The CDR3 totals 15 residues. With V trimmed by 2 bases and J by 3 bases, 4 bases remained unmatched. This chain's CDR3 is CSVELTSGMTDTQYF. The CDR3 bases are TGCAGCGTTGAATTGACTAGCGGGATGACAGATACGCAGTATTTT.

This clonotype was observed a few times. V is TRBV5-1 and J is TRBJ2-1; D is unclear. This CDR3 has 12 residues. Between the trimmed V and J ends, which lost 4 bases and 8 bases, there was a span of 10 bases. Germline V CDR1 and CDR2: SGHRS, YFSETQ. CDR3 protein: CASSALGDEQFF. For the CDR3, the DNA is TGCGCCAGCAGCGCGCTAGGCGATGAGCAGTTCTTC.

V gene TRBV2 combines with J gene TRBJ1-5; D remains unclear. Trimming cost V 7 bases and J 0 bases, with 13 bases left between them. Germline V CDR1 and CDR2: SNHLY, FYNNEI. This CDR3 region has 15 residues. The CDR3 bases are TGTGCCAGCACTTCGCGGGGATATAGCAATCAGCCCCAGCATTTT. It yields the protein CASTSRGYSNQPQHF. Together with reference TRBV2 and TRBJ1-5, the CDR3 gives the full variable domain: EPEVTQTPSHQVTQMGQEVILRCVPISNHLYFYWYRQILGQKVEFLVSFYNNEISEKSEIFDDQFSVERPDGSNFTLKIRSTKLEDSAMYFCASTSRGYSNQPQHFGDGTRLSIL.